The 26 T cell receptor beta chains in this list originate from one sample, sequenced in a study of cytotoxic CD8 clonotypes in ibrutinib-treated CLL. Sequencing was performed with immunoSEQ multiplex PCR; in TCRdb, only in-frame clones are kept and a portion is missing. The sample yields 330,000 or so clones, roughly 71% seen once. This specimen consisted of PBMCs, obtained after 36 months of ibrutinib treatment. The receptor set was obtained from a human donor with chronic lymphocytic leukemia.

The CDR3 spells CASSQEGAGSSYEQYF. The CDR3 DNA reads TGTGCCAGCAGCCAAGAGGGGGCGGGGAGCTCCTACGAGCAGTACTTC. V and J are TRBV4-2 and TRBJ2-7; either TRBD1 or TRBD2 may fit D (6 bases each). CDR3 length equals 16 residues. Trimming removed 0 bases from V and 0 bases from J, with 12 bases in between. Looked up from germline, CDR1 is LGHNA and CDR2 is YNFKEQ.

The chain joins TRBV19 to TRBJ2-5; 7 bases map to TRBD1. CDR1 is LNHDA and CDR2 is SQIVND in the germline V gene (reference sequence). Losses at the gene ends were 5 bases for V and 0 bases for J; bases not matched to a gene: 12. The CDR3 runs 17 residues. The CDR3 sequence: CASSPIGQGVNQETQYF. In DNA form, the CDR3 reads TGTGCCAGTAGTCCGATCGGGCAGGGGGTTAACCAAGAGACCCAGTACTTC.

Comment on this clone: At one boundary the junction diverges from the germline segment, which might be a read error. The chain combines TRBV5-1 with TRBJ2-7; 8 positions match TRBD1. Germline V CDR1 and CDR2: SGHRS, YFSETQ. This CDR3 has 15 amino acids. The CDR3 region has the DNA TGTGCCAGCAGCGCGACAGGGGCTGGTATGTACGAGCAGTACTTC. Its protein product is CASSATGAGMYEQYF.

The chain employs TRBV28 and TRBJ2-7, with unresolved D. Trimming took 2 bases from V and 2 from J, leaving 13 bases between them. The CDR3 runs to 15 residues. Germline values: CDR1 MDHEN, CDR2 SYDVKM. CDR3: CASSLQDLLPYEQYF. The CDR3 DNA reads TGTGCCAGCAGTTTACAAGACCTTTTACCCTACGAGCAGTACTTC. The whole variable domain, filled in from reference TRBV28 and TRBJ2-7, reads DVKVTQSSRYLVKRTGEKVFLECVQDMDHENMFWYRQDPGLGLRLIYFSYDVKMKEKGDIPEGYSVSREKKERFSLILESASTNQTSMYLCASSLQDLLPYEQYFGPGTRLTVT.

As DNA, the CDR3 is TGTGCCATCAGTGAGTCGATCTGGAGACAGTCCTACGAGCAGTACTTC. The encoded protein is CAISESIWRQSYEQYF. The rearrangement uses TRBV10-3 and TRBJ2-7; D possibly corresponds to TRBD1 (5 bases). Trimming removed 0 bases from V and 1 base from J, with 13 bases in between. The germline V gene encodes CDR1 ENHRY and CDR2 SYGVKD. This CDR3 region has 16 residues.

The rearrangement uses TRBV5-1 and TRBJ2-5; D remains unclear. The CDR3 is 15 amino acids. Trimming removed 0 bases from V and 1 base from J, with 10 bases in between. In germline, CDR1 is SGHRS, CDR2 YFSETQ. The DNA of the CDR3 is TGCGCCAGCAGCTTGGTCTCCAGGAGCCAAGAGACCCAGTACTTC. Amino acid sequence: CASSLVSRSQETQYF.

This clone was picked up one time. The gene calls are TRBV6-6 and TRBJ1-6; no firm D call. Per the germline V gene, CDR1 is MNHNY and CDR2 is SVGAGI (reference sequence). The length of the CDR3 is 13 residues. V was trimmed by 4 bases and J by 9 bases, leaving 10 bases between them. The CDR3 sequence: CASSSGGVSPLHF. CDR3 nucleotide sequence: TGTGCCAGCAGTTCAGGTGGGGTTTCACCCCTCCACTTT.

V usage is TRBV7-8 and J usage is TRBJ2-7; 7 bases fit TRBD2. The V segment lost 0 bases and the J segment 9 bases; nucleotides outside the gene matches: 17. This CDR3 spans 17 amino acids. Looked up from germline, CDR1 is SGHVS and CDR2 is FQNEAQ. CDR3 DNA sequence: TGTGCCAGCAGCTTAGCGCTACTAGCGCCCAAGTGGAGTGGGCAGTACTTC. Translating gives CASSLALLAPKWSGQYF.

This clone has only a few counts. The gene calls are TRBV5-8 and TRBJ1-5; D gene unclear. V lost 4 bases and J 4 bases, leaving 9 bases between the germline ends. CDR3 size: 13 residues. Germline V CDR1 and CDR2: SGHTS, YDEGEE. The CDR3 DNA follows: TGTGCCAGCAGCACTACCCGTAATCAGCCCCAGCATTTT. This codes for CASSTTRNQPQHF.

In its sample, this clone was seen a few times. J is TRBJ2-7 and V is TRBV5-6, with D uncertain. Trimming pared 2 bases from V and 6 bases from J, leaving 6 bases between. CDR3 length equals 11 residues. Germline CDR1 SGHDT, CDR2 YYEEEE. The CDR3, as DNA: TGTGCCAGCAGCTTTTCGCTCGAGCAGTACTTC. Its translation is CASSFSLEQYF.

This clone was found once. The rearrangement uses TRBV25-1 and TRBJ2-3, with TRBD1 matching 7 bases. CDR1 MGHDK and CDR2 SYGVNS come from the germline V gene. The CDR3 is 14 residues long. Losses at the gene ends were 7 bases for V and 1 base for J; bases not matched to a gene: 5. CDR3 region: CASMVQGGTDTQYF. In nucleotides, the CDR3 is TGTGCCAGCATGGTGCAGGGGGGCACAGATACGCAGTATTTT. Using reference TRBV25-1 and TRBJ2-3 for the parts outside the CDR3, the full variable domain is EADIYQTPRYLVIGTGKKITLECSQTMGHDKMYWYQQDPGMELHLIHYSYGVNSTEKGDLSSESTVSRIRTEHFPLTLESARPSHTSQYLCASMVQGGTDTQYFGPGTRLTVL.

The CDR3 DNA reads as TGTGCCAGCAGAGCCGGGACAGGGGGCGGATACGAGCAGTACTTC. As protein: CASRAGTGGGYEQYF. V usage is TRBV2 and J usage is TRBJ2-7; 12 bases agree with TRBD1. CDR1 is SNHLY and CDR2 is FYNNEI in the germline V gene. V dropped 6 bases and J dropped 4; count of bases not matched to a gene: 7. The CDR3 loop spans 15 amino acids. Full variable domain (remainder filled in from reference TRBV2 and TRBJ2-7): EPEVTQTPSHQVTQMGQEVILRCVPISNHLYFYWYRQILGQKVEFLVSFYNNEISEKSEIFDDQFSVERPDGSNFTLKIRSTKLEDSAMYFCASRAGTGGGYEQYFGPGTRLTVT.

This chain connects TRBV10-3 to TRBJ2-7; D remains ambiguous. Trimming took 8 bases from V and 0 from J, leaving 8 bases between them. The germline gives CDR1 ENHRY, CDR2 SYGVKD. The CDR3 spans 12 residues. The CDR3 DNA follows: TGTGCCATCGAGACGGTCTCCTACGAGCAGTACTTC. Protein product: CAIETVSYEQYF.

The chain has TRBV15 and TRBJ2-5; no firm D call. The CDR3 sequence is 15 residues long. Trimming cost V 3 bases and J 0 bases, with 11 bases left between them. Germline CDR1 LNHNV, CDR2 YYDKDF (reference sequence). The CDR3 nucleotides are TGTGCCACCAGCAGCCTAGGTCGGTACCAAGAGACCCAGTACTTC. Its protein is CATSSLGRYQETQYF.

The table lists this clone with a few counts. The chain's CDR3 is CASSYSPDYYEQYF. DNA for the CDR3: TGTGCCAGCAGTTACTCCCCAGACTACTACGAGCAGTACTTC. The J gene is TRBJ2-7, the V gene TRBV6-5; the D gene is possibly TRBD2 (5 bases). There are 14 residues in the CDR3. CDR1 is MNHEY, CDR2 SVGAGI, per germline. V was shortened by 0 bases and J by 3 bases, with 9 bases between the two germline ends.

The chain is built from TRBV2 and TRBJ1-2, with 9 positions matching TRBD1. The J segment lost 1 base and the V segment lost 7 bases, leaving 4 bases of the junction unmatched. The germline CDR1 and CDR2 sequences are SNHLY and FYNNEI. The CDR3 consists of 14 residues. This chain's CDR3 is CASTQGQGNYGYTF. The CDR3 DNA reads as TGTGCCAGCACCCAGGGACAGGGTAACTATGGCTACACCTTC.

The chain joins TRBV28 to TRBJ2-7; 8 bases map to TRBD1. The CDR3 spans 13 residues. Germline CDR1 MDHEN, CDR2 SYDVKM. V shed 5 bases, J shed 3 bases, and the junction held 3 bases outside the gene matches. This CDR3 is CASSAGTGYEQYF. CDR3 DNA: TGTGCCAGCAGTGCCGGGACAGGCTACGAGCAGTACTTC. Looking up the rest from reference TRBV28 and TRBJ2-7 gives the full variable domain: DVKVTQSSRYLVKRTGEKVFLECVQDMDHENMFWYRQDPGLGLRLIYFSYDVKMKEKGDIPEGYSVSREKKERFSLILESASTNQTSMYLCASSAGTGYEQYFGPGTRLTVT.

The V call is TRBV29-1, the J call TRBJ2-1; no clear D. Trimming shortened V by 7 bases and J by 6 bases, and 22 bases separated the two germline ends. The CDR3 sequence is 15 residues long. Germline CDR1 is SQVTM and CDR2 is ANQGSEA. CDR3 nucleotide sequence: TGCAGCGACCGTTCGTACAGCATGGGCGCCAATGAGCAGTTCTTC. Its translation is CSDRSYSMGANEQFF.

This clone has just a few counts. The CDR3: CASSGRLSTEAFF. The CDR3 DNA reads TGTGCCAGTAGCGGGCGGCTGAGCACTGAAGCTTTCTTT. The chain has TRBV19 and TRBJ1-1; D remains unclear. V gave up 6 bases and J gave up 4 bases, with 12 bases separating them. Looked up from germline, CDR1 is LNHDA and CDR2 is SQIVND (reference sequence). The length of the CDR3 is 13 residues.

V gene TRBV11-2 combines with J gene TRBJ2-3, with D possibly matching TRBD1 (5 bases). This CDR3 has 14 amino acids. V dropped 3 bases and J dropped 6 bases, with 13 bases sitting between them. Per the germline V gene, CDR1 is SGHAT and CDR2 is FQNNGV. In DNA form, the CDR3 reads TGTGCCAGCAGCTTGACAGCCATGTGGGATACGCAGTATTTT. Translating it yields CASSLTAMWDTQYF.

This clone has more than one count but fewer than ten. This rearrangement joins TRBV7-6 to TRBJ2-5; perhaps TRBD2 as D (5 bases). The CDR3 is 13 amino acids. Germline V lookup: CDR1 SGHVS, CDR2 FNYEAQ. Trimming left V 2 bases short and J 1 base short, with 5 bases between. CDR3 coding DNA: TGTGCCAGCAGCTTACTAGCCCAAGAGACCCAGTACTTC. This encodes CASSLLAQETQYF.

The chain is built from TRBV29-1 and TRBJ1-1, with TRBD1 matching over 8 bases. The germline V gene has CDR1 SQVTM and CDR2 ANQGSEA. The CDR3 has 13 amino acids. J lost 5 bases, V lost 3 bases, and 5 bases had no gene match. The CDR3 DNA is TGCAGCGTTGAGGACAGGGCGAGGACTGAAGCTTTCTTT. Translating it yields CSVEDRARTEAFF.

The V gene is TRBV9, the J gene TRBJ1-4; D not certain. This CDR3 has 19 amino acids. V gave up 2 bases and J gave up 0 bases, with 20 bases separating them. Germline V gives CDR1 SGDLS, CDR2 YYNGEE. CDR3 DNA: TGTGCCAGCAGCGTTGGGTACCGGGCCCATATTGCAACTAATGAAAAACTGTTTTTT. Protein sequence: CASSVGYRAHIATNEKLFF. Looking up the rest from reference TRBV9 and TRBJ1-4 gives the full variable domain: DSGVTQTPKHLITATGQRVTLRCSPRSGDLSVYWYQQSLDQGLQFLIQYYNGEERAKGNILERFSAQQFPDLHSELNLSSLELGDSALYFCASSVGYRAHIATNEKLFFGSGTQLSVL.

The sample holds a few counts of this clone. The chain uses TRBV5-1 and TRBJ1-3, with 8 bases that match TRBD1. The germline V gene encodes CDR1 SGHRS and CDR2 YFSETQ. The trim removed 6 bases at V and 4 bases at J, leaving 9 bases unmatched. This CDR3 has 15 residues. Here the CDR3 reads CASNTGTGSGNTIYF. The CDR3 DNA is TGCGCCAGCAACACCGGGACAGGTTCCGGAAACACCATATATTTT.

The chain has TRBV11-1 and TRBJ2-6, with TRBD2 as a possible D gene (5 bases). V was clipped by 2 bases and J by 7 bases, with 12 bases between them. CDR1 is SGHAT and CDR2 is FQDESV in the germline V gene (reference sequence). This CDR3 comprises 15 residues. CDR3 nucleotide sequence: TGTGCCAGCAGCTTATCCCGGGGATCAGCCAACGTCCTGACTTTC. Translating it yields CASSLSRGSANVLTF.

The V and J genes are TRBV5-6 and TRBJ2-3; D tentatively reads TRBD1 or TRBD2 (5 bases each). Germline CDR1 reads SGHDT; CDR2 reads YYEEEE. V was cut by 0 bases and J by 4 bases, with 15 bases left in between. CDR3 size: 16 residues. CDR3 loop: CASSLAGIGSPDTQYF. In nucleotides, the CDR3 is TGTGCCAGCAGCTTGGCAGGGATTGGGAGCCCAGATACGCAGTATTTT. Complete variable domain (other parts from reference TRBV5-6 and TRBJ2-3): DAGVTQSPTHLIKTRGQQVTLRCSPKSGHDTVSWYQQALGQGPQFIFQYYEEEERQRGNFPDRFSGHQFPNYSSELNVNALLLGDSALYLCASSLAGIGSPDTQYFGPGTRLTVL.